The next 3 T cell receptor beta chains were all read from a single sample in a study of human CD8 memory T cell subsets. Libraries for TCR beta were constructed using UMI-labeled 5' RACE. TCRdb re-called the 5' RACE reads; every CDR3 protein appears as one record, without DNA. Its table lists roughly 4,800 distinct CDR3 sequences. Sequencing was done on a sample of CD8+ effector memory T cells (TEM) sorted from PBMCs. Subset noted: effector memory CD8 T cells, CCR7- CD45RO+ CD95+. All receptors come from a human donor in good health.

The J gene is TRBJ2-7, the V gene TRBV27. The CDR3 is 15 residues long. The germline CDR1 and CDR2 sequences are MNHEY and SMNVEV (reference sequence). CDR3 region: CASSFLSVGIWEQYF.

This clonotype shows up as medium-sized (0.01 to 0.1%) by frequency. V gene TRBV20-1 combines with J gene TRBJ1-1; the D call from TCRdb, TRBD1, cannot be confirmed without DNA. The CDR3 runs 13 residues. Per germline, CDR1 DFQATT and CDR2 SNEGSKA (reference sequence). The CDR3 is CSARGRGDTEAFF.

The chain uses TRBV4-2 and TRBJ2-1; there is no DNA to check the TCRdb D call of TRBD1. The germline CDR1 and CDR2 sequences are LGHNA and YNFKEQ. The CDR3 loop spans 15 amino acids. The CDR3: CASSQDPTGGNEQFF.